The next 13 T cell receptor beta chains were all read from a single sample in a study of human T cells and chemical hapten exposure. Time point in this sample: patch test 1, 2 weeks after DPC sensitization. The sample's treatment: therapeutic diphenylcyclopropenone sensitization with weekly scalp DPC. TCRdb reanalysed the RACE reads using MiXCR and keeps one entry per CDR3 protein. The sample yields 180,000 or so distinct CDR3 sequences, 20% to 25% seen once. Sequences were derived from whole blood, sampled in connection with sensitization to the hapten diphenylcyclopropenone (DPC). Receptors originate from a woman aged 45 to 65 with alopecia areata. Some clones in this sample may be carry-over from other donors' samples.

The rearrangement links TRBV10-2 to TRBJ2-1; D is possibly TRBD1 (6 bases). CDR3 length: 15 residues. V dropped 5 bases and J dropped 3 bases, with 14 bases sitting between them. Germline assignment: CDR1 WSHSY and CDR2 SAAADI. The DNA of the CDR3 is TGCGCCAGCAGTCCATTACAGGGTAACTACAATGAGCAGTTCTTC. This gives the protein CASSPLQGNYNEQFF.

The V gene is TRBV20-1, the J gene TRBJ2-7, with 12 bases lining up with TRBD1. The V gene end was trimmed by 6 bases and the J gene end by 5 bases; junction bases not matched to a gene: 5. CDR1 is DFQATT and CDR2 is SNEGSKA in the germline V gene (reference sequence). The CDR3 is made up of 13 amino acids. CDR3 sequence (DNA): TGCAGTGCAGGGACAGGGGGCAGGAACGAGCAGTACTTC. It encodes CSAGTGGRNEQYF.

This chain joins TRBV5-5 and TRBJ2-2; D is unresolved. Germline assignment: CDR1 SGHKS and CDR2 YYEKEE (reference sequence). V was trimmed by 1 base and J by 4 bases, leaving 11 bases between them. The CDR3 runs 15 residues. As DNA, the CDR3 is TGTGCCAGCAGCTTGCTGGGCGTGAGCACCGGGGAGCTGTTTTTT. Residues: CASSLLGVSTGELFF.

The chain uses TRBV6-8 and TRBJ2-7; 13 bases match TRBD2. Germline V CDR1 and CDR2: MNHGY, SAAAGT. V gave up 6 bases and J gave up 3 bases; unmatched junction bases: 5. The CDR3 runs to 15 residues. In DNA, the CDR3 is TGTGCCAGCAGGGAGGGACTAGCGGGGAACTACGAGCAGTACTTC. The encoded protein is CASREGLAGNYEQYF.

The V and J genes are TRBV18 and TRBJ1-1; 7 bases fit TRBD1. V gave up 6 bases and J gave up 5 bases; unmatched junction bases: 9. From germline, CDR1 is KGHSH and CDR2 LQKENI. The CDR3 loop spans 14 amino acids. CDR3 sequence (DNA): TGTGCCAGCTCGTCGACCGGGACAGCGACTGAAGCTTTCTTT. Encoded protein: CASSSTGTATEAFF.

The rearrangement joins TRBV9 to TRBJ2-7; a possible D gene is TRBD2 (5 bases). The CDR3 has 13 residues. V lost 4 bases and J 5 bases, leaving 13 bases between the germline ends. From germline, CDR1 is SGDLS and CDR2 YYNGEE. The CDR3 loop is CASSSGLLNEQYF. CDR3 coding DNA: TGTGCCAGCAGCTCAGGACTGTTGAACGAGCAGTACTTC. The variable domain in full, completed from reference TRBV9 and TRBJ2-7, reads DSGVTQTPKHLITATGQRVTLRCSPRSGDLSVYWYQQSLDQGLQFLIQYYNGEERAKGNILERFSAQQFPDLHSELNLSSLELGDSALYFCASSSGLLNEQYFGPGTRLTVT.

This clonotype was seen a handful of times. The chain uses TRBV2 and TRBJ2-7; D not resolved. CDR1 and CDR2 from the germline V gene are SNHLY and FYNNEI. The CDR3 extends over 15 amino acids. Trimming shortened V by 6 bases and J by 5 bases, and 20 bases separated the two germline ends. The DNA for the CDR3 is TGTGCCAGCAGAGGAAGAGGCGATCCCTGGGACGAGCAGTACTTC. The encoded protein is CASRGRGDPWDEQYF.

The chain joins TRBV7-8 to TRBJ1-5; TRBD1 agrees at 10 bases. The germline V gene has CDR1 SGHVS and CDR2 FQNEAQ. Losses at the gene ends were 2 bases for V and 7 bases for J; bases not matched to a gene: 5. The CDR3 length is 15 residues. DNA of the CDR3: TGTGCCAGCAGCTTACGGACAGGGGGACGGCAGCCCCAGCATTTT. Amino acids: CASSLRTGGRQPQHF.

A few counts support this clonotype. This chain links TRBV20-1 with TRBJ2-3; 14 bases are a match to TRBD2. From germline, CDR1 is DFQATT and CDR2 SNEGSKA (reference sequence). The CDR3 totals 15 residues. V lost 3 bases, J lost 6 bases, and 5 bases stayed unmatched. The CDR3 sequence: CSARGLAGDWDTQYF. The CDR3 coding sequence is TGCAGTGCTAGGGGACTAGCGGGAGATTGGGATACGCAGTATTTT.

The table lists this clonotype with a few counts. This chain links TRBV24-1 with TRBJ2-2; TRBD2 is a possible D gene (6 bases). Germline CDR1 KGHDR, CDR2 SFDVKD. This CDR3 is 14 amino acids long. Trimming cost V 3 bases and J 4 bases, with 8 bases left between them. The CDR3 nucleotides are TGTGCCACCAGTGATCGGGGGTCCACCGGGGAGCTGTTTTTT. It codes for CATSDRGSTGELFF.

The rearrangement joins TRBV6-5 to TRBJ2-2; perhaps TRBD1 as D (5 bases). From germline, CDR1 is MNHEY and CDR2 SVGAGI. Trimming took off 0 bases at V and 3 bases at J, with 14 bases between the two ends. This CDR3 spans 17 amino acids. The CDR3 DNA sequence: TGTGCCAGCAGTTACTCGATAAGCAGGGTCTACACCGGGGAGCTGTTTTTT. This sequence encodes CASSYSISRVYTGELFF.

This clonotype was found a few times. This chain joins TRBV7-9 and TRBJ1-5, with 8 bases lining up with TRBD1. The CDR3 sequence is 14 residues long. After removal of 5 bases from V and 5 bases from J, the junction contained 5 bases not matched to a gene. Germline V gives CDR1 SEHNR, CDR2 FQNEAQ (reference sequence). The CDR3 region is CASSRDRSDQPQHF. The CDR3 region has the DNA TGTGCCAGCAGCCGGGACAGGAGTGATCAGCCCCAGCATTTT. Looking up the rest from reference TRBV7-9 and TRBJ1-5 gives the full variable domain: DTGVSQNPRHKITKRGQNVTFRCDPISEHNRLYWYRQTLGQGPEFLTYFQNEAQLEKSRLLSDRFSAERPKGSFSTLEIQRTEQGDSAMYLCASSRDRSDQPQHFGDGTRLSIL.

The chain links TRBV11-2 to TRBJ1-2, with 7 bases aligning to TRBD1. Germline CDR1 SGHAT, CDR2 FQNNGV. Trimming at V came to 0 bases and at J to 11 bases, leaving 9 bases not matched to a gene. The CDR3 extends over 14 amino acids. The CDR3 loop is CASSLDHGTVTYTF. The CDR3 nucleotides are TGTGCCAGCAGCTTAGATCACGGGACAGTCACGTACACCTTC.